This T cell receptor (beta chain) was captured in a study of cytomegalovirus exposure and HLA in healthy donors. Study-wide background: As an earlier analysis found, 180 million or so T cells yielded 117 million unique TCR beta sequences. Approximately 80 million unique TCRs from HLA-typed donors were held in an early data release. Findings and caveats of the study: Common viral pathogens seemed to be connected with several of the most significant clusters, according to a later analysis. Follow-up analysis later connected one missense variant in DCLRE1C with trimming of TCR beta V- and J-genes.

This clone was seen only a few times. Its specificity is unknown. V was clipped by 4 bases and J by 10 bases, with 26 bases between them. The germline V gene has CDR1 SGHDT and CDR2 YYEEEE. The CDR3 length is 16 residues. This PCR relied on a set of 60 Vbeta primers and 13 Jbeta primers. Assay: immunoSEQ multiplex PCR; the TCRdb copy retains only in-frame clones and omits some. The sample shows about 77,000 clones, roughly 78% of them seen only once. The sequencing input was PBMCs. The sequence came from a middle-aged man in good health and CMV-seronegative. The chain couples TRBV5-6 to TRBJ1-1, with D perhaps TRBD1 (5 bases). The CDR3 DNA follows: TGTGCCAGCAGCCCGTGGGGCGGATCCCCGACCACCGCAGCTTTCTTT. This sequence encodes CASSPWGGSPTTAAFF.